The 23 T cell receptor beta chains below all came from one sample that was sequenced in a study of cytomegalovirus exposure and HLA in healthy donors. PCR was performed using 60 Vbeta and 13 Jbeta primers. The data were produced by immunoSEQ multiplex PCR, yet TCRdb's version contains in-frame clones alone and is incomplete. The sample contains fewer than 110,000 clones, approximately 79% of which appear only once. Material for sequencing was PBMCs. The receptors derive from a man aged 18 to 30 in good health and CMV-seronegative.

This rearrangement joins TRBV18 to TRBJ2-5; 12 bases are shared with TRBD2. The CDR3 has 17 amino acids. With V trimmed by 2 bases and J by 5 bases, 9 bases remained unmatched. Germline values: CDR1 KGHSH, CDR2 LQKENI. CDR3 nucleotides: TGTGCCAGCTCACCATCTAGCGGGGGGGCGGCTGGCGAGACCCAGTACTTC. This sequence encodes CASSPSSGGAAGETQYF.

The chain combines TRBV27 with TRBJ1-2, with a weak D call TRBD1 (6 bases). V was clipped by 3 bases and J by 8 bases, with 16 bases between them. CDR1 and CDR2 from the germline V gene are MNHEY and SMNVEV (reference sequence). The CDR3 loop spans 14 amino acids. For the CDR3, the DNA is TGTGCCAGCAGTTTGAAGCCCAGGGGCCGGGGCTACACCTTC. It translates to CASSLKPRGRGYTF.

The chain links TRBV7-2 to TRBJ2-5, with TRBD2 matching 9 bases. Looked up from germline, CDR1 is SGHTA and CDR2 is FQGNSA. The CDR3 sequence is 17 residues long. Trimming cost V 3 bases and J 2 bases; bases outside gene matches: 10. DNA for the CDR3: TGTGCCAGCAGCTTCCCTTTGCGGGGGGGCCAACAAGAGACCCAGTACTTC. Translation: CASSFPLRGGQQETQYF.

The chain carries TRBV7-6 and TRBJ1-1, with D maybe TRBD1 (6 bases). The V gene lost 5 bases and the J gene lost 3 bases, with 13 bases spanning the gap. The V gene's germline CDR1 is SGHVS and CDR2 FNYEAQ. The CDR3 contains 14 residues. The CDR3 here is CASSQGSGYTEAFF. DNA of the CDR3: TGTGCCAGCAGCCAGGGGAGTGGCTACACTGAAGCTTTCTTT.

The chain couples TRBV7-9 to TRBJ2-5, with D possibly TRBD2 on 6 matching bases. Trimming shortened V by 5 bases and J by 5 bases, and 15 bases separated the two germline ends. Germline loops: CDR1 SEHNR, CDR2 FQNEAQ (reference sequence). The CDR3 length is 14 residues. CDR3 sequence (DNA): TGTGCCAGCAGCGGAGTACTAGCTCGGGAGACCCAGTACTTC. Translation: CASSGVLARETQYF.

On this clone: Other DNA variants within this sample encode the same CDR3. V usage is TRBV2 and J usage is TRBJ2-5; no clear D. CDR1 and CDR2 (germline): SNHLY, FYNNEI. The CDR3 loop spans 14 amino acids. Trimming pared 1 base from V and 2 bases from J, leaving 8 bases between. The CDR3 sequence is CASSEGRYQETQYF. CDR3 in DNA: TGTGCCAGCAGTGAAGGTCGTTATCAAGAGACCCAGTACTTC. The full variable domain, rest sourced from reference TRBV2 and TRBJ2-5, is EPEVTQTPSHQVTQMGQEVILRCVPISNHLYFYWYRQILGQKVEFLVSFYNNEISEKSEIFDDQFSVERPDGSNFTLKIRSTKLEDSAMYFCASSEGRYQETQYFGPGTRLLVL.

This chain links TRBV27 with TRBJ2-7; D is undetermined. V was cut by 5 bases and J by 2 bases, with 10 bases left in between. CDR1 is MNHEY, CDR2 SMNVEV, per germline (reference sequence). The CDR3 has 13 amino acids. The CDR3 region has the DNA TGTGCCAGCAGTGAGAATGGGCCCTACGAGCAGTACTTC. Translated: CASSENGPYEQYF.

The rearrangement links TRBV5-4 to TRBJ2-7; 7 bases match TRBD2. Trimming cost V 0 bases and J 2 bases; bases outside gene matches: 8. CDR1 is SGHNT, CDR2 YYREEE, per germline (reference sequence). This CDR3 comprises 16 residues. This CDR3 reads CASSLGGGGITYEQYF. The CDR3 DNA follows: TGTGCCAGCAGCTTGGGCGGCGGGGGTATAACCTACGAGCAGTACTTC.

The chain combines TRBV19 with TRBJ1-5; 7 bases match TRBD1. V lost 6 bases, J lost 6 bases, and 8 bases stayed unmatched. Germline values: CDR1 LNHDA, CDR2 SQIVND (reference sequence). The CDR3 is made up of 14 amino acids. CDR3 DNA: TGTGCCAGTAGAACAACAGGGGTAAGTCAGCCCCAGCATTTT. Residues: CASRTTGVSQPQHF.

The chain is built from TRBV21-1 and TRBJ2-1; the table's D call of TRBD1 was not tested on the DNA. TRBV21-1 has pseudogene status. The CDR3 runs 18 residues. The CDR3 nucleotides are TGTGCCAGCAGCAAAGATTATGTGGGACAGGGCTGGGACAATGAGCAGTTCTTC. Its protein is CASSKDYVGQGWDNEQFF.

The CDR3 DNA reads as TGTGCCAGCCCCAAAAGGGGGCTGCGAGAGACCCAGTACTTC. The encoded protein is CASPKRGLRETQYF. The chain links TRBV6-1 to TRBJ2-5; 7 bases align to TRBD1. This CDR3 has 14 residues. J gave up 4 bases and V 8 bases, and 10 bases lay outside the gene matches. Germline V CDR1 and CDR2: MNHNS, SASEGT.

This clone appeared a few times. This chain uses TRBV6-4 with TRBJ2-2; 9 bases map to TRBD2. V lost 3 bases and J lost 4; bases outside the gene matches: 9. Germline V CDR1 and CDR2: MRHNA, SNTAGT. There are 17 residues in the CDR3. CDR3 in DNA: TGTGCCAGCAGTGAGAATAGCGGGGGCCGTTTCACCGGGGAGCTGTTTTTT. Its translation is CASSENSGGRFTGELFF.

This chain links TRBV18 with TRBJ2-1, with D tentatively TRBD2 (5 bases). Trimming took off 1 base at V and 0 bases at J, with 10 bases between the two ends. This CDR3 spans 16 amino acids. The germline V gene has CDR1 KGHSH and CDR2 LQKENI. The CDR3 here is CASSPLPGNSYNEQFF. The CDR3 bases are TGTGCCAGCTCACCACTCCCGGGGAACTCCTACAATGAGCAGTTCTTC. Full variable domain (rest looked up from reference TRBV18 and TRBJ2-1): NAGVMQNPRHLVRRRGQEARLRCSPMKGHSHVYWYRQLPEEGLKFMVYLQKENIIDESGMPKERFSAEFPKEGPSILRIQQVVRGDSAAYFCASSPLPGNSYNEQFFGPGTRLTVL.

The V gene is TRBV2, the J gene TRBJ2-7, with D perhaps matching TRBD2 (5 bases). This CDR3 region has 14 residues. Germline V lookup: CDR1 SNHLY, CDR2 FYNNEI. The germline V and J ends were trimmed by 4 bases and 6 bases, with 16 bases remaining between them. The CDR3 bases are TGTGCCAGCAGTGTTGATGGGTTCGGACTCGAGCAGTACTTC. Protein product: CASSVDGFGLEQYF. Together with reference TRBV2 and TRBJ2-7, the CDR3 gives the full variable domain: EPEVTQTPSHQVTQMGQEVILRCVPISNHLYFYWYRQILGQKVEFLVSFYNNEISEKSEIFDDQFSVERPDGSNFTLKIRSTKLEDSAMYFCASSVDGFGLEQYFGPGTRLTVT.

This clone was seen more than once but under ten times. The genes are TRBV14 and TRBJ1-2; D remains ambiguous. The CDR3 runs 13 residues. Germline V CDR1 and CDR2: SGHDN, FVKESK. Trimming took off 0 bases at V and 8 bases at J, with 10 bases between the two ends. The CDR3 nucleotides read TGTGCCAGCAGCCAAGATCGGTGGTCGGGCTACACCTTC. Translated: CASSQDRWSGYTF.

This sequence joins TRBV5-1 and TRBJ1-2; 9 bases map to TRBD1. V gave up 4 bases and J gave up 8 bases; unmatched junction bases: 6. In germline, CDR1 is SGHRS, CDR2 YFSETQ. CDR3 length equals 13 residues. The CDR3 nucleotides read TGCGCCAGCAGCCAAACAGGGGGCAGAGGCTACACCTTC. Translating gives CASSQTGGRGYTF.

The chain employs TRBV20-1 and TRBJ2-1; D perhaps matches TRBD2 (5 bases). Germline CDR1 DFQATT, CDR2 SNEGSKA (reference sequence). The length of the CDR3 is 11 residues. V shed 6 bases and J shed 9 bases, with 12 bases lying between them. The CDR3 protein is CSAPGLVEQFF. The CDR3 DNA reads TGCAGTGCGCCCGGACTGGTTGAGCAGTTCTTC.

This sequence joins TRBV5-1 and TRBJ1-5; TRBD1 matches at 9 bases. The CDR3 length is 15 residues. Germline CDR1 is SGHRS and CDR2 is YFSETQ. The junction had 4 bases not matched to a gene; V was cut back by 0 bases and J by 6 bases. The CDR3 region has the DNA TGCGCCAGCAGCTTGGGGACAGGGGTAGGTCAGCCCCAGCATTTT. Its protein is CASSLGTGVGQPQHF.

The chain links TRBV4-1 to TRBJ2-1, with 11 bases lining up with TRBD2. V was pared by 2 bases and J by 5 bases, with 11 bases of the junction left unmatched. The length of the CDR3 is 18 residues. The germline V gene has CDR1 MGHRA and CDR2 YSYEKL. CDR3 sequence reads: CASSQILSGGAINNEQFF. CDR3 in DNA: TGCGCCAGCAGCCAAATTCTTAGCGGGGGGGCCATTAACAATGAGCAGTTCTTC.

The gene calls are TRBV4-2 and TRBJ2-1; no definite D call. CDR3 length: 13 residues. Germline lookup yields CDR1 LGHNA and CDR2 YNFKEQ. V lost 0 bases and J lost 9, with 9 bases in between. CDR3 sequence reads: CASSQDRSSEQFF. The CDR3 DNA is TGTGCCAGCAGCCAAGATCGGAGTAGTGAGCAGTTCTTC.

The chain is built from TRBV6-4 and TRBJ2-3, with a possible D match to TRBD2 (7 bases). V dropped 4 bases and J dropped 2 bases, with 19 bases sitting between them. This CDR3 comprises 17 residues. Germline V CDR1 and CDR2: MRHNA, SNTAGT. CDR3 sequence: CASSAVGGGAYTDTQYF. The CDR3 bases are TGTGCCAGCAGTGCAGTAGGCGGGGGCGCCTACACAGATACGCAGTATTTT.

The chain has TRBV4-3 and TRBJ2-5; possibly TRBD1 for D (5 bases). The CDR3 runs to 16 residues. CDR1 is LGHNA, CDR2 YSLEER, per germline. V was clipped by 0 bases and J by 2 bases, with 13 bases between them. The CDR3 spells CASSQDFAGFQETQYF. In nucleotides, the CDR3 is TGCGCCAGCAGCCAAGATTTTGCAGGGTTTCAAGAGACCCAGTACTTC.

The V call is TRBV28, the J call TRBJ1-1; 7 nucleotides agree with TRBD1. This CDR3 region has 15 residues. The germline gives CDR1 MDHEN, CDR2 SYDVKM. The V gene end was trimmed by 6 bases and the J gene end by 4 bases; junction bases not matched to a gene: 11. CDR3 loop: CASRPSTGWGTEAFF. CDR3 DNA: TGTGCCAGCAGGCCTTCGACAGGGTGGGGCACTGAAGCTTTCTTT.